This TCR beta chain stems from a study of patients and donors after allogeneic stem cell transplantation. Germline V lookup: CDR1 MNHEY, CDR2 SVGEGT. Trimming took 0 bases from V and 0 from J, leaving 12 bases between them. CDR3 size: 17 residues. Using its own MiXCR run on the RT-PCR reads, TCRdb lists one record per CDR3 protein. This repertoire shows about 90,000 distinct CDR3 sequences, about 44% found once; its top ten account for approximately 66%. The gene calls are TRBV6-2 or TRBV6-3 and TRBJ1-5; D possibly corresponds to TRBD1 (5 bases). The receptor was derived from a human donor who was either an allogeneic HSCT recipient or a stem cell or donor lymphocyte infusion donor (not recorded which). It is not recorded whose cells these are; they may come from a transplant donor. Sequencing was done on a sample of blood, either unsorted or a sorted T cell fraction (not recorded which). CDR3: CASSYSYRTYSNQPQHF. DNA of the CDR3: TGTGCCAGCAGTTACTCGTACAGGACTTATAGCAATCAGCCCCAGCATTTT.